A single sample gave rise to the 5 T cell receptor beta chains below, sequenced in a study of human T cells and chemical hapten exposure. In TCRdb, the RACE reads were re-called with MiXCR into one record per CDR3 protein. Among approximately 260,000 distinct CDR3 sequences listed, 7.5% to 8% were seen once. Time point indicated: pre-sensitization, week 0. Treatment specified: therapeutic diphenylcyclopropenone sensitization with weekly scalp DPC. The material was whole blood, obtained in connection with sensitization to the hapten diphenylcyclopropenone (DPC). These receptors originate from a man younger than 30 with alopecia areata. Some clones in this sample may be carry-over from other donors' samples.

This clonotype turned up a few times. This chain connects TRBV29-1 to TRBJ2-5, with 7 bases fitting TRBD2. The CDR3 has 12 amino acids. V trimming: 6 bases; J trimming: 5 bases; junction bases outside the gene matches: 6. Germline V gene lookup returns CDR1 SQVTM and CDR2 ANQGSEA. The CDR3 is CSVLTSWETQYF. For the CDR3, the DNA is TGCAGCGTCCTGACTAGCTGGGAGACCCAGTACTTC.

This clonotype occurred a few times. The chain employs TRBV5-6 and TRBJ2-7, with D perhaps matching TRBD1 (6 bases). Germline V lookup: CDR1 SGHDT, CDR2 YYEEEE. The CDR3 runs 13 residues. Trimming removed 4 bases from V and 3 bases from J, with 11 bases in between. CDR3 loop: CASSPTGIYEQYF. Here the CDR3 DNA reads TGTGCCAGCAGCCCGACAGGCATCTACGAGCAGTACTTC.

This clonotype showed up many times. The chain combines TRBV29-1 with TRBJ1-5; D is uncertain. V was pared by 5 bases and J by 2 bases, with 10 bases between. This CDR3 is built from 13 residues. CDR1 is SQVTM and CDR2 is ANQGSEA in the germline V gene. The CDR3 sequence is CSVSSARNQPQHF. DNA of the CDR3: TGCAGCGTTTCTTCAGCTCGCAATCAGCCCCAGCATTTT.

This chain joins TRBV6-2 or TRBV6-3 and TRBJ2-7; D not resolved. CDR3 length equals 16 residues. In germline, CDR1 is MNHEY, CDR2 SVGEGT. Between the trimmed V and J ends, which lost 0 bases and 3 bases, there was a span of 15 bases. Written as DNA, the CDR3 is TGTGCCAGCAGTTACTCGACCGACGTAGAGGACTACGAGCAGTACTTC. It is translated as CASSYSTDVEDYEQYF.

The chain is built from TRBV6-6 and TRBJ1-2, with D unclear. The germline V gene has CDR1 MNHNY and CDR2 SVGAGI (reference sequence). With 0 bases removed from V and 10 bases from J, the gap between germline ends came to 18 bases. There are 15 residues in the CDR3. Written as DNA, the CDR3 is TGTGCCAGCAGTTACTCGAAGCCACAACTATGGGACTACACCTTC. Translation gives CASSYSKPQLWDYTF.